The present entry profiles one T cell receptor beta chain with its context. The sample originates from a study of blood T cell repertoires in COVID-19. About the study: Acute and convalescent COVID-19 samples came from the United States, Italy and Spain. Sample material is recorded as cDNA or gDNA derived from T cells, B-cell-depleted T cells, or PBMCs.

In the study's own analysis: Reference gene primer amplification yielded estimated nucleated cell counts. Generated by immunoSEQ multiplex PCR, the TCRdb table keeps only in-frame clones and is missing some. From that table come the V and J calls and clone size; the DNA was used to work out D and trimming. The data show about 44,000 clones, 80% to 90% seen once. This CDR3 is 14 amino acids long. Germline V gene lookup returns CDR1 SGHVS and CDR2 FQNEAQ. V was clipped by 7 bases and J by 0 bases; unmatched bases: 6. Sequenced sample: peripheral blood. The rearrangement uses TRBV7-8 and TRBJ2-7; the match to TRBD1 covers 7 bases. The sequence was collected from a human donor in a cohort sampled during active COVID-19. The CDR3 loop reads CASTLRTGSYEQYF. For the CDR3, the DNA is TGTGCCAGCACCCTACGGACAGGCTCCTACGAGCAGTACTTC.